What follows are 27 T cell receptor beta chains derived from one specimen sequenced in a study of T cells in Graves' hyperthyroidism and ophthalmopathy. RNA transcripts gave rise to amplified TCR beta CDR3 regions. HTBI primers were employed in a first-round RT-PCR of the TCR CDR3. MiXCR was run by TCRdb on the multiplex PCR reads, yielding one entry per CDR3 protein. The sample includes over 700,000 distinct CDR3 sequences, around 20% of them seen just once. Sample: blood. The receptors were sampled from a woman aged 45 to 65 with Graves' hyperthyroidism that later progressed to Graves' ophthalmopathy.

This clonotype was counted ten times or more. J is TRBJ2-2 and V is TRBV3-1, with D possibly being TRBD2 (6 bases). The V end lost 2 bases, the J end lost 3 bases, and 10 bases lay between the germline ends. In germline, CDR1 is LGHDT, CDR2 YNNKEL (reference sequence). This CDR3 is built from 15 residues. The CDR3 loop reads CASSQFSGDTGELFF. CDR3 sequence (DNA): TGTGCCAGCAGCCAATTTTCGGGGGACACCGGGGAGCTGTTTTTT.

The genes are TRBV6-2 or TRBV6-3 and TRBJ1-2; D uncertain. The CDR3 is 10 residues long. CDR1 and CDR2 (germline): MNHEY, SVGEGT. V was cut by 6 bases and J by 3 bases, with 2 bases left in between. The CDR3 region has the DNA TGTGCCAGCAGGCACTATGGCTACACCTTC. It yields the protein CASRHYGYTF.

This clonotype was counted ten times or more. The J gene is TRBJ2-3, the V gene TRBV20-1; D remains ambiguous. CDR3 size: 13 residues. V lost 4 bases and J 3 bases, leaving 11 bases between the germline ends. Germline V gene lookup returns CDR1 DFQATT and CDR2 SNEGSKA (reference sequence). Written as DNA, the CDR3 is TGCAGTGCTACAATACGTCCGACAGATACGCAGTATTTT. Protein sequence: CSATIRPTDTQYF.

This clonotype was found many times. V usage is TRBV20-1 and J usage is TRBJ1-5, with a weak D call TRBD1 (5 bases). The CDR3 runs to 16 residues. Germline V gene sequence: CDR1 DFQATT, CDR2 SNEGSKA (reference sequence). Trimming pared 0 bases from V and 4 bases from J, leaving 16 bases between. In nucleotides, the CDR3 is TGCAGTGCTAGAGATTATGGGGCGGGCGAAAATCAGCCCCAGCATTTT. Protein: CSARDYGAGENQPQHF.

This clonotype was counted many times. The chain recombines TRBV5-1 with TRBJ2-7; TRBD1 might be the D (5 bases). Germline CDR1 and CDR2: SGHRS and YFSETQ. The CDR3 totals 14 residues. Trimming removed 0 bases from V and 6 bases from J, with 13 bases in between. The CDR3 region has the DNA TGCGCCAGCAGCTTGGGTCAGGGTCGGATCGAGCAGTACTTC. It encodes CASSLGQGRIEQYF. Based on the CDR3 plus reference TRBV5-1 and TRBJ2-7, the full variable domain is KAGVTQTPRYLIKTRGQQVTLSCSPISGHRSVSWYQQTPGQGLQFLFEYFSETQRNKGNFPGRFSGRQFSNSRSEMNVSTLELGDSALYLCASSLGQGRIEQYFGPGTRLTVT.

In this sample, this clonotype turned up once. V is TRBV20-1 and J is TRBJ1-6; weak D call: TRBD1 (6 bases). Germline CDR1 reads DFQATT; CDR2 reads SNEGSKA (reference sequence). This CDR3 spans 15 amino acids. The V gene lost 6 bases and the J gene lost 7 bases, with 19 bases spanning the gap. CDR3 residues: CSAPNGQQPNSPLHF. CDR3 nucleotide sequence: TGCAGTGCACCAAACGGACAGCAACCGAATTCACCCCTCCACTTT.

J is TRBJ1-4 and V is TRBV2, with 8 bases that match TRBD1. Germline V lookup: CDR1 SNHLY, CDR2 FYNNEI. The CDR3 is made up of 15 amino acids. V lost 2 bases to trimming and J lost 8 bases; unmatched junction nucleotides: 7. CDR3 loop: CASSEQDRVGEKLFF. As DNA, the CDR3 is TGTGCCAGCAGTGAACAGGACAGGGTAGGAGAAAAACTGTTTTTT.

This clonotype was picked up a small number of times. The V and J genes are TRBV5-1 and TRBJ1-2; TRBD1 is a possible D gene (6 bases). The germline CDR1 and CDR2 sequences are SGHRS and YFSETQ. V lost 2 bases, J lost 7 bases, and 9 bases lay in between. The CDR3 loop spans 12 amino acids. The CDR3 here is CASSLSQGGYTF. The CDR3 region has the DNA TGCGCCAGCAGCTTATCACAGGGTGGCTACACCTTC.

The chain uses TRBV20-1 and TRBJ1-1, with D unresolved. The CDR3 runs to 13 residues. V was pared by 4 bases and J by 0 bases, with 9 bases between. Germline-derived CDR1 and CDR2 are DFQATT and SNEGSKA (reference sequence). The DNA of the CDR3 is TGCAGTGCTATCTACTCAGTGAACACTGAAGCTTTCTTT. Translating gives CSAIYSVNTEAFF.

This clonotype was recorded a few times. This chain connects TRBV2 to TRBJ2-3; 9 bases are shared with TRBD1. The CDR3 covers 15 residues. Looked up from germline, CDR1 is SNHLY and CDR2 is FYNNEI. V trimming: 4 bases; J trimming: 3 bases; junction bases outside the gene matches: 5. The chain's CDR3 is CASSGGTGMTDTQYF. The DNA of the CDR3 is TGTGCCAGCAGTGGAGGGACAGGGATGACAGATACGCAGTATTTT.

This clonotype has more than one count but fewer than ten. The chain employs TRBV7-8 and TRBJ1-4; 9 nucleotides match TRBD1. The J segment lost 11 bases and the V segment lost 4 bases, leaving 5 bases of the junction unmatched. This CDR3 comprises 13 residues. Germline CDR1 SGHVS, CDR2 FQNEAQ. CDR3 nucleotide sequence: TGTGCCAGCAGCTCCCGACAGGGGGGGAAACTGTTTTTT. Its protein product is CASSSRQGGKLFF. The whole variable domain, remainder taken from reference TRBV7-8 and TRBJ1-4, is GAGVSQSPRYKVAKRGQDVALRCDPISGHVSLFWYQQALGQGPEFLTYFQNEAQLDKSGLPSDRFFAERPEGSVSTLKIQRTQQEDSAVYLCASSSRQGGKLFFGSGTQLSVL.

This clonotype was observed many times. The CDR3 protein is CASSPHRGAVNTEAFF. The CDR3 bases are TGTGCCAGCAGCCCACACCGGGGGGCGGTGAACACTGAAGCTTTCTTT. The chain carries TRBV9 and TRBJ1-1; maybe TRBD1 (6 bases). The CDR3 runs to 16 residues. V lost 4 bases and J lost 0, with 16 bases in between. In germline, CDR1 is SGDLS, CDR2 YYNGEE.

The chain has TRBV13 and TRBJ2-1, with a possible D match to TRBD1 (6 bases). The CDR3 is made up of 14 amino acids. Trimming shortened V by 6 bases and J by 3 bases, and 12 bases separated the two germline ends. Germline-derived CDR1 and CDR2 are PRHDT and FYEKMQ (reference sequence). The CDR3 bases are TGTGCCAGCAGACGTGGACAGTACTACAATGAGCAGTTCTTC. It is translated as CASRRGQYYNEQFF.

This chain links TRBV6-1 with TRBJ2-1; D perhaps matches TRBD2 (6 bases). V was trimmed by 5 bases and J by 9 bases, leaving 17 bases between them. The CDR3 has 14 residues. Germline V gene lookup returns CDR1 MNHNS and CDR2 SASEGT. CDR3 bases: TGTGCCAGCAGTTACCGTCGCGGGGCCGGTGAGCAGTTCTTC. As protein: CASSYRRGAGEQFF.

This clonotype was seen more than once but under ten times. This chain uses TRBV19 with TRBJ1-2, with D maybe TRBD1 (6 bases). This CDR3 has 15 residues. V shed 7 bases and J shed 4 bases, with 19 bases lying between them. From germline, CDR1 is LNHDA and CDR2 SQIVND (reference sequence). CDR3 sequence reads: CASKRDIQGFYGYTF. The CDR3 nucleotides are TGTGCCAGTAAACGGGACATCCAAGGTTTCTATGGCTACACCTTC.

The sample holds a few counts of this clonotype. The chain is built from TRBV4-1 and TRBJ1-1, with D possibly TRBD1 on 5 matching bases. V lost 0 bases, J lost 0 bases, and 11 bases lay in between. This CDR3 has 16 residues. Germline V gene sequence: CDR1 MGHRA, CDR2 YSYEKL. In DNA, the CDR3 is TGCGCCAGCAGCCAAGACAAAGCAGGGATGAACACTGAAGCTTTCTTT. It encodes CASSQDKAGMNTEAFF.

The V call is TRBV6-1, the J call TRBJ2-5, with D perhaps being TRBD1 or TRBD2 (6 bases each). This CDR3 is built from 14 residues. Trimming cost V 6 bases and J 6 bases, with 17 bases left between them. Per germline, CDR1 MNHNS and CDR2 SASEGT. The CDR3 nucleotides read TGTGCCAGCAGGGGGGCGGGACTCAGCCAGACCCAGTACTTC. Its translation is CASRGAGLSQTQYF.

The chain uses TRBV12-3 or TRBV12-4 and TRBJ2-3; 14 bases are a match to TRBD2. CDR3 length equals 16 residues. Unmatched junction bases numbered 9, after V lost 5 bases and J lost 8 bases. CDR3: CASSPGLAGVQSTQYF. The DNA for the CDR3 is TGTGCCAGCAGTCCGGGACTAGCGGGGGTGCAGAGTACGCAGTATTTT.

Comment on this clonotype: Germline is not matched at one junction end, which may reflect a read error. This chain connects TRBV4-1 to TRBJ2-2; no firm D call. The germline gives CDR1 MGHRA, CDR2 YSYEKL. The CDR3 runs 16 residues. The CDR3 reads CACSQRLQQSTGELFF. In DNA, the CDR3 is TGCGCCTGCAGCCAAAGGTTACAGCAGTCCACCGGGGAGCTGTTTTTT.

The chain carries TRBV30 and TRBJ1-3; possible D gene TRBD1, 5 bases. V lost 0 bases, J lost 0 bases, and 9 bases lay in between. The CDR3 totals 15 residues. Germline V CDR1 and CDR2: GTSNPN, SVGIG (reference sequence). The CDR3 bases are TGTGCCTGGAGTGTCGGGGCCCGCTCTGGAAACACCATATATTTT. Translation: CAWSVGARSGNTIYF. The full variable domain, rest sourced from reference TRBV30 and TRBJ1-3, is SQTIHQWPATLVQPVGSPLSLECTVEGTSNPNLYWYRQAAGRGLQLLFYSVGIGQISSEVPQNLSASRPQDRQFILSSKKLLLSDSGFYLCAWSVGARSGNTIYFGEGSWLTVV.

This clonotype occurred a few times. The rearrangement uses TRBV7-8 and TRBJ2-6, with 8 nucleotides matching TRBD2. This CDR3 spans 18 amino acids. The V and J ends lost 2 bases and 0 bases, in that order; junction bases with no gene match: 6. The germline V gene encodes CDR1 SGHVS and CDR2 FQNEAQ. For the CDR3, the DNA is TGTGCCAGCAGCTTATACGGGGGGGCCAGCTCTGGGGCCAACGTCCTGACTTTC. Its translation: CASSLYGGASSGANVLTF.

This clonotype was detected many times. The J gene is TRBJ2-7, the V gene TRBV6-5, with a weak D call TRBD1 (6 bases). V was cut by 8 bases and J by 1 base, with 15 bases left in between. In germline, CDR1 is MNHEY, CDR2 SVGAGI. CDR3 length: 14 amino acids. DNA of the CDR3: TGTGCCAGCGGGGGCCCGCCAGGGTCCTACGAGCAGTACTTC. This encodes CASGGPPGSYEQYF.

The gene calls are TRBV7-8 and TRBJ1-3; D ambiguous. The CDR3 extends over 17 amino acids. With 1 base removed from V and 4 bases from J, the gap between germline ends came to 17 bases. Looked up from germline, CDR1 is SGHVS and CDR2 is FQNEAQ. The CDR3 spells CASSLVVPDGGGNTIYF. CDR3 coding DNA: TGTGCCAGCAGCTTAGTGGTCCCAGATGGCGGAGGAAACACCATATATTTT. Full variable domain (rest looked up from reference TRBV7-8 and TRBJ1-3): GAGVSQSPRYKVAKRGQDVALRCDPISGHVSLFWYQQALGQGPEFLTYFQNEAQLDKSGLPSDRFFAERPEGSVSTLKIQRTQQEDSAVYLCASSLVVPDGGGNTIYFGEGSWLTVV.

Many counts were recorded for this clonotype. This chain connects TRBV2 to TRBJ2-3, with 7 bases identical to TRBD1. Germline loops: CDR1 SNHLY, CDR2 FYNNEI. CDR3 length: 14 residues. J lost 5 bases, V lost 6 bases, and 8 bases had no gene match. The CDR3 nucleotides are TGTGCCAGCAGCGCTGACAGGGCTCGAGATACGCAGTATTTT. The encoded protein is CASSADRARDTQYF. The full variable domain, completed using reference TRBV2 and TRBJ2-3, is EPEVTQTPSHQVTQMGQEVILRCVPISNHLYFYWYRQILGQKVEFLVSFYNNEISEKSEIFDDQFSVERPDGSNFTLKIRSTKLEDSAMYFCASSADRARDTQYFGPGTRLTVL.

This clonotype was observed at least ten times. CDR3 nucleotides: TGTGCCAGCAGTGCCCACGATACGCAGTATTTT. It translates to CASSAHDTQYF. The chain carries TRBV2 and TRBJ2-3; no definite D call. Trimming cost V 4 bases and J 6 bases, with 5 bases left between them. Germline CDR1 reads SNHLY; CDR2 reads FYNNEI. The CDR3 loop spans 11 amino acids.

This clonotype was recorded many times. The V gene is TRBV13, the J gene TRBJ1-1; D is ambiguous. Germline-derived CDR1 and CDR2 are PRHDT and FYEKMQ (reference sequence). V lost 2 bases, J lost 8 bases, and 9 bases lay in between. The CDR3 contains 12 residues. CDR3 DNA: TGTGCCAGCAGCTTAATACCGGAAGAAGCTTTCTTT. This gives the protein CASSLIPEEAFF.

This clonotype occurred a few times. The CDR3, as DNA: TGTGCCAGTAGTATACGGTTACGGGCGGCTGAGACCCAGTACTTC. It yields the protein CASSIRLRAAETQYF. V usage is TRBV19 and J usage is TRBJ2-5; D remains ambiguous. The V gene lost 2 bases and the J gene lost 5 bases, with 15 bases spanning the gap. Germline loops: CDR1 LNHDA, CDR2 SQIVND (reference sequence). There are 15 residues in the CDR3.